This T cell receptor (beta chain) stems from a study of CD8 T cells in Susac syndrome. An input of about 0.5 to 1 ug of RNA was subjected to reverse transcription using random hexamers. Coverage of TCR beta CDR3 amplification by immunoSEQ multiplex PCR extended to 54 Vbeta and 13 Jbeta. TCRdb used MiXCR to reprocess the immunoSEQ multiplex PCR reads, holding one entry per CDR3 protein. The sample has around 190,000 distinct CDR3 sequences, approximately 93% seen once. CD8+ and CD4+ T cells from blood underwent TCR beta sequencing. The control participants were healthy donors, and these controls were matched with respect to both age and sex. The CD8+ and CD4+ T cells were negatively isolated, with the TEMRA cells enriched by FACS. CDR3 length: 13 residues. Germline lookup yields CDR1 SQVTM and CDR2 ANQGSEA. The ends were cut back, 7 bases at V and 2 bases at J, with 14 bases in the middle.

The sequencing input was CD4+ T cells from PBMCs. This clonotype originated in a human donor in good health. The rearrangement links TRBV29-1 to TRBJ1-2; no reliable D call. The CDR3 DNA reads TGCAGCGCCCCGGGCGCTCCCAACTATGGCTACACCTTC. This gives the protein CSAPGAPNYGYTF.